This entry lists 20 T cell receptor beta chains sequenced from one sample in a study of shared clonotypes between healthy human individuals. Positively selected for CCR7, the CD45RO-negative cells used as naive CD8 cells excluded terminally differentiated effector memory CD45RA+ cells. Profiled with immunoSEQ multiplex PCR; TCRdb holds only in-frame clones, not every one. The sample yields more than 2 million clones, about 94% seen once. The specimen was naive CD8+ T cells from PBMCs. The source of these receptors is a man younger than 35 in good health. Some clones in this sample may be carry-over from other donors' samples.

This chain joins TRBV29-1 and TRBJ2-1; 10 nucleotides match TRBD1. This CDR3 contains 16 residues. V was clipped by 6 bases and J by 7 bases; unmatched bases: 15. The germline gives CDR1 SQVTM, CDR2 ANQGSEA. The CDR3 is CSVVPRDRGVWNEQFF. The CDR3 bases are TGCAGCGTCGTACCCCGGGACAGGGGAGTTTGGAATGAGCAGTTCTTC.

The chain is built from TRBV5-4 and TRBJ1-1; TRBD1 agrees at 8 bases. V shed 4 bases and J 4 bases; nucleotides not matched to a gene: 6. CDR1 SGHNT and CDR2 YYREEE come from the germline V gene (reference sequence). The CDR3 loop spans 14 amino acids. CDR3 bases: TGTGCCAGCAGCAGGACAGGGACGGGCACTGAAGCTTTCTTT. Its protein is CASSRTGTGTEAFF.

This chain uses TRBV29-1 with TRBJ2-3; D unclear. Germline CDR1 reads SQVTM; CDR2 reads ANQGSEA. Deletions cut 6 bases from V and 0 bases from J, with 10 bases between. CDR3 length: 13 residues. CDR3 coding DNA: TGCAGCGTAGAAATGTCTAGCACAGATACGCAGTATTTT. Amino acid sequence: CSVEMSSTDTQYF.

V gene TRBV7-2 combines with J gene TRBJ2-7; TRBD2 agrees at 9 bases. CDR1 is SGHTA and CDR2 is FQGNSA in the germline V gene. Trimming cost V 4 bases and J 4 bases; bases outside gene matches: 11. This CDR3 region has 16 residues. The CDR3 coding sequence is TGTGCCAGCAGCTCCGCTGGGAGACTAGCGGTTTACGAGCAGTACTTC. Translation gives CASSSAGRLAVYEQYF.

The chain employs TRBV30 and TRBJ2-1, with TRBD2 as a possible D gene (6 bases). Trimming pared 0 bases from V and 5 bases from J, leaving 11 bases between. The CDR3 has 14 amino acids. Germline V lookup: CDR1 GTSNPN, CDR2 SVGIG (reference sequence). The CDR3 DNA sequence: TGTGCCTGGAGTGTACGACGGGAGCACAATGAGCAGTTCTTC. The encoded protein is CAWSVRREHNEQFF.

V gene TRBV28 combines with J gene TRBJ1-5; 11 bases agree with TRBD1. CDR1 is MDHEN, CDR2 SYDVKM, per germline. The trim removed 5 bases at V and 6 bases at J, leaving 6 bases unmatched. The CDR3 covers 15 residues. In nucleotides, the CDR3 is TGTGCCAGCAGTCCAAGGACAGGGGGCGTTCAGCCCCAGCATTTT. Residues: CASSPRTGGVQPQHF.

This clone occurred a few times. This chain links TRBV30 with TRBJ1-1; weak D call: TRBD1 (5 bases). CDR3 length: 14 amino acids. The germline V gene encodes CDR1 GTSNPN and CDR2 SVGIG (reference sequence). Trimming removed 5 bases at V and 2 bases at J, with 15 bases between. CDR3 region: CAWAHWGGNTEAFF. The CDR3 bases are TGTGCCTGGGCCCACTGGGGGGGTAACACTGAAGCTTTCTTT. The whole variable domain, remainder taken from reference TRBV30 and TRBJ1-1, is SQTIHQWPATLVQPVGSPLSLECTVEGTSNPNLYWYRQAAGRGLQLLFYSVGIGQISSEVPQNLSASRPQDRQFILSSKKLLLSDSGFYLCAWAHWGGNTEAFFGQGTRLTVV.

This rearrangement joins TRBV11-2 to TRBJ2-7, with D possibly TRBD1 on 7 matching bases. Deletions cut 5 bases from V and 5 bases from J, with 19 bases between. This CDR3 region has 15 residues. Germline V gene sequence: CDR1 SGHAT, CDR2 FQNNGV. CDR3 in DNA: TGTGCCAGCAGCCGCATGAACAGGGGAGGCAACGAGCAGTACTTC. Its translation: CASSRMNRGGNEQYF.

V gene TRBV4-3 combines with J gene TRBJ1-2, with 12 bases matching TRBD1. The V gene end was trimmed by 3 bases and the J gene end by 3 bases; junction bases not matched to a gene: 5. This CDR3 spans 16 amino acids. Germline assignment: CDR1 LGHNA and CDR2 YSLEER. The CDR3 here is CASSQGTGGSYYGYTF. As DNA, the CDR3 is TGCGCCAGCAGCCAGGGGACAGGGGGCTCTTACTATGGCTACACCTTC.

The CDR3 DNA is TGTGCCAGTAGTATGTCGGCGAACACTGAAGCTTTCTTT. Protein product: CASSMSANTEAFF. The chain couples TRBV19 to TRBJ1-1; D gene ambiguous. This CDR3 spans 13 amino acids. Trimming took off 3 bases at V and 1 base at J, with 6 bases between the two ends. Germline V gene lookup returns CDR1 LNHDA and CDR2 SQIVND (reference sequence).

Notes on this clone: Other DNA sequences within the sample encode an identical CDR3. This rearrangement joins TRBV18 to TRBJ2-7; 13 nucleotides align to TRBD2. The CDR3 runs to 17 residues. With V trimmed by 0 bases and J by 1 base, 3 bases remained unmatched. Per the germline V gene, CDR1 is KGHSH and CDR2 is LQKENI. CDR3 coding DNA: TGTGCCAGCTCACCACCGGGACTAGCGGGAATATCCTACGAGCAGTACTTC. This sequence encodes CASSPPGLAGISYEQYF.

The rearrangement uses TRBV6-1 and TRBJ2-7; D is possibly TRBD1 or TRBD2 (5 bases each). V shed 6 bases and J shed 0 bases, with 9 bases lying between them. Looked up from germline, CDR1 is MNHNS and CDR2 is SASEGT. The CDR3 covers 13 residues. The CDR3 DNA reads as TGTGCCAGCAGGGCAGGGAGCTCCTACGAGCAGTACTTC. Translation: CASRAGSSYEQYF.

The V gene is TRBV4-1, the J gene TRBJ1-2; D possibly corresponds to TRBD1 (5 bases). Germline CDR1 is MGHRA and CDR2 is YSYEKL. Trimming pared 1 base from V and 8 bases from J, leaving 20 bases between. The CDR3 consists of 16 residues. CDR3 sequence (DNA): TGCGCCAGCAGCCAAGTGGGGGTTTCGGGGTTCCTAGGCTACACCTTC. Its translation is CASSQVGVSGFLGYTF.

The chain uses TRBV7-2 and TRBJ2-5; D perhaps matches TRBD1 (6 bases). The CDR3 loop spans 15 amino acids. The germline V gene encodes CDR1 SGHTA and CDR2 FQGNSA. Trimming removed 4 bases from V and 5 bases from J, with 17 bases in between. The CDR3 region is CASSYPGQGMETQYF. The CDR3 DNA follows: TGTGCCAGCAGCTACCCCGGGCAGGGGATGGAGACCCAGTACTTC. Variable domain in full (rest from reference TRBV7-2 and TRBJ2-5): GAGVSQSPSNKVTEKGKDVELRCDPISGHTALYWYRQSLGQGLEFLIYFQGNSAPDKSGLPSDRFSAERTGGSVSTLTIQRTQQEDSAVYLCASSYPGQGMETQYFGPGTRLLVL.

The V call is TRBV7-9, the J call TRBJ2-7, with 10 bases lining up with TRBD1. The germline CDR1 and CDR2 sequences are SEHNR and FQNEAQ (reference sequence). The CDR3 is made up of 16 amino acids. The trim removed 10 bases at V and 4 bases at J, leaving 16 bases unmatched. The CDR3: CAILIFDRDRGYEQYF. The CDR3 DNA reads TGTGCCATCCTGATTTTCGACCGGGACAGGGGTTACGAGCAGTACTTC.

The chain is built from TRBV28 and TRBJ1-3; no definite D call. The CDR3 is 10 amino acids. Trimming took off 5 bases at V and 9 bases at J, with 5 bases between the two ends. Germline assignment: CDR1 MDHEN and CDR2 SYDVKM. Here the CDR3 reads CASSRRTIYF. In DNA form, the CDR3 reads TGTGCCAGCAGTCGCCGCACCATATATTTT.

The chain employs TRBV5-6 and TRBJ2-7; tentatively, D is TRBD2 (6 bases). From germline, CDR1 is SGHDT and CDR2 YYEEEE. The V and J ends lost 2 bases and 4 bases respectively, with 13 bases between them. The CDR3 has 14 residues. The chain's CDR3 is CASSFGLNLYEQYF. The CDR3 DNA sequence: TGTGCCAGCAGCTTTGGACTAAACCTATACGAGCAGTACTTC.

The chain recombines TRBV7-9 with TRBJ2-1; D may correspond to TRBD1 or TRBD2 (5 bases each). Germline V gene lookup returns CDR1 SEHNR and CDR2 FQNEAQ (reference sequence). Trimming took off 1 base at V and 10 bases at J, with 14 bases between the two ends. The CDR3 has 14 amino acids. The CDR3 is CASSLVQRDPEQFF. The CDR3 DNA follows: TGTGCCAGCAGCTTAGTCCAACGGGACCCGGAGCAGTTCTTC.

Remarks on this clone: This same CDR3 is encoded by further DNA sequences in the sample. The genes are TRBV10-3 and TRBJ2-2; TRBD2 agrees at 7 bases. The CDR3 contains 14 residues. The germline CDR1 and CDR2 sequences are ENHRY and SYGVKD. The J segment lost 5 bases and the V segment lost 0 bases, leaving 0 bases of the junction unmatched. The CDR3 DNA follows: TGTGCCATCAGTGAGTCGGGGGGGACCGGGGAGCTGTTTTTT. Translation: CAISESGGTGELFF.

This chain links TRBV30 with TRBJ2-2; 8 bases fit TRBD2. The V segment lost 3 bases and the J segment 2 bases; nucleotides outside the gene matches: 8. The CDR3 contains 16 residues. CDR1 is GTSNPN, CDR2 SVGIG, per germline (reference sequence). The CDR3: CAWSLWLAGNTGELFF. CDR3 coding DNA: TGTGCCTGGAGCCTCTGGCTAGCGGGTAACACCGGGGAGCTGTTTTTT.